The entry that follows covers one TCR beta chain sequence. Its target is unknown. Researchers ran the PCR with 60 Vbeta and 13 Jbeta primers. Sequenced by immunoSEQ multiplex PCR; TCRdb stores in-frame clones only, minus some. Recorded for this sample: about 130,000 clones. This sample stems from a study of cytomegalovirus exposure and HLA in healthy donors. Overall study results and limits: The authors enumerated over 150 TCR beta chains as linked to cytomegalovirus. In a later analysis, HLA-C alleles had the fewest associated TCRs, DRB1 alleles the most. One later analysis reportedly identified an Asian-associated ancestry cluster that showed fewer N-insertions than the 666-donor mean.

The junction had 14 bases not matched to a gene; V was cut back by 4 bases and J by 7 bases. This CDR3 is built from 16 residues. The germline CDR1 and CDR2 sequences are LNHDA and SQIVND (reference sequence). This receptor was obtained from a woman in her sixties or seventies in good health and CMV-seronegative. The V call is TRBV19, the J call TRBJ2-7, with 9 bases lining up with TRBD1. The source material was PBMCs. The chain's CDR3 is CASSTNPTGGFQEQYF. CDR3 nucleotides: TGTGCCAGTAGTACTAATCCGACAGGGGGTTTTCAGGAGCAGTACTTC.